These T cell receptor beta chains were read from a single sample in a study of cytomegalovirus exposure and HLA in healthy donors. The method was immunoSEQ multiplex PCR; TCRdb's version includes in-frame clones alone and lacks a portion of them. This sample has around 99,000 clones, with nearly 70% found just once. What was sequenced was PBMCs. The origin of the receptors is a woman in her sixties or seventies in good health and CMV-seropositive. Each CDR3 is given with its conserved first and last residue. The D gene is left open where the match is weak. The size entry is marked missing in some rows and otherwise reads once, few, many or a size class.

cdr3_nt	cdr3_aa	v_call	j_call	d_call	clone_size
TGTGCCAGCAGCTCATTCCGCGGTGGGACCCAGTACTTC	CASSSFRGGTQYF	TRBV11-3	TRBJ2-5	.	.
TGTGCCAGCAGGGGGGCCCAGGGAGCGAACACTGAAGCTTTCTTT	CASRGAQGANTEAFF	TRBV2	TRBJ1-1	.	.
TGCAGCGTAAACCCCGGTGGCGAGCAGTACTTC	CSVNPGGEQYF	TRBV29-1	TRBJ2-7	.	.
TGTGCCAGCAGCACCGGAGGCGAGCAGTACTTC	CASSTGGEQYF	TRBV5-4	TRBJ2-7	.	few
TGCGCCAGCAGCCAAGATCTCGGGGGCGAGCAGTACTTC	CASSQDLGGEQYF	TRBV4-3	TRBJ2-7	.	.
TGCGCCAGCAGCCAAGAGGGACAGGGTGGAAACACCATATATTTT	CASSQEGQGGNTIYF	TRBV4-1	TRBJ1-3	TRBD1	.
TGTGCCAGCAGCCCGAGACCCCTTCAGGGTACAGAGACCCAGTACTTC	CASSPRPLQGTETQYF	TRBV7-2	TRBJ2-5	.	.
TGTGCCAGCACAAGTATGGGCGGGGGGGCCCACGAGCAGTACTTC	CASTSMGGGAHEQYF	TRBV2	TRBJ2-7	TRBD2	.
TGTGCCAGCAGCTTGGGTGGGGGACTGGGTACGCAGTATTTT	CASSLGGGLGTQYF	TRBV5-6	TRBJ2-3	.	once
TGTGCCAGCAGTGCCAGCAACAGGGGAGATACTGAAGCTTTCTTT	CASSASNRGDTEAFF	TRBV6-4	TRBJ1-1	TRBD1	few
TGTGCCAGCAGCTCCCCGGGACAGGCTTATGGCTACACCTTC	CASSSPGQAYGYTF	TRBV7-2	TRBJ1-2	TRBD1	.
TGTGCCAGCAGCCAAGGAGTTGGGCAGGCGGGCAGCACTGAAGCTTTCTTT	CASSQGVGQAGSTEAFF	TRBV4-2	TRBJ1-1	.	.
TGTGCCAGCTCACCCCTTAAGGCAGGGCCCATGAACACTGAAGCTTTCTTT	CASSPLKAGPMNTEAFF	TRBV18	TRBJ1-1	.	.
TGCGCCAGCAGGCAGGGGGATAATTCACCCCTCCACTTT	CASRQGDNSPLHF	TRBV5-1	TRBJ1-6	TRBD1	few
.	CASSFGRGNTF	TRBV5-8	TRBJ1-2	.	.
TGCGCCAGCAGCCAAGTATCAGTTTCACCCCTCCACTTT	CASSQVSVSPLHF	TRBV4-1	TRBJ1-6	.	.
TGTGCCAGCAGCCCACCTTCGGGGACAGGGGGCATGAACACTGAAGCTTTCTTT	CASSPPSGTGGMNTEAFF	TRBV9	TRBJ1-1	TRBD1	.
TGTGCCAGCAGCTTAAGGGGGCTCAGCACAGATACGCAGTATTTT	CASSLRGLSTDTQYF	TRBV13	TRBJ2-3	TRBD1	once
TGTGCCATCAGTGGGGGACAGGGCGGGGACGGGGAGCTGTTTTTT	CAISGGQGGDGELFF	TRBV10-3	TRBJ2-2	TRBD1	.
TGTGCCAGCAGGCCCCTGGGGGGATCCTACGAGCAGTACTTC	CASRPLGGSYEQYF	TRBV5-5	TRBJ2-7	.	.
TGTGCCAGCAGTCCTCGCCCCGGGGGGGGCACCTACGAGCAGTACTTC	CASSPRPGGGTYEQYF	TRBV6-6	TRBJ2-7	TRBD2	.
TGTGCCAGCAGCGTACTAGCGGGGGGGAACAATGAGCAGTTCTTC	CASSVLAGGNNEQFF	TRBV9	TRBJ2-1	TRBD2	.
TGTGCCAGCAGACCGGGACTAGCGGGGACCTTTGAGCAGTACTTC	CASRPGLAGTFEQYF	TRBV6-1	TRBJ2-7	TRBD2	.
TGTGCCAGCAGTGAGGGACCTGCGGGGGGGGAGACCCAGTACTTC	CASSEGPAGGETQYF	TRBV2	TRBJ2-5	TRBD2	once
TGTGCCAGCAGCTCCATTAGGGACAGGGTCGACGAGCAGTACTTC	CASSSIRDRVDEQYF	TRBV11-2	TRBJ2-7	TRBD1	.
TGTGCCAGCAGCCAACACCGGGACTACCAAGAGACCCAGTACTTC	CASSQHRDYQETQYF	TRBV4-2	TRBJ2-5	.	.
TGTGCCAGCAGCTCCAGGACAGGTGAAGCTTTCTTT	CASSSRTGEAFF	TRBV9	TRBJ1-1	TRBD1	once